The 2 T cell receptor beta chains below come from one sample, sequenced in a study of memory CD4+ T cells and cytomegalovirus serostatus. Generated by immunoSEQ multiplex PCR, the TCRdb table keeps only in-frame clones and is missing some. The sample lists tens of thousands of clones; about 79% were seen once. The sort gate was single viable CD3+CD4+CD8-CD45RO+ cells for memory CD4+ T cells. Sample: memory CD4+ T cells from blood. The origin of the receptors is an adult in good health and CMV-seronegative.

The chain couples TRBV5-6 to TRBJ2-3; 7 bases agree with TRBD2. V was clipped by 1 base and J by 1 base; unmatched bases: 6. The CDR3 contains 16 residues. Germline V lookup: CDR1 SGHDT, CDR2 YYEEEE. In DNA form, the CDR3 reads TGTGCCAGCAGCTTGATCCCGGGGAGGGGCACAGATACGCAGTATTTT. Protein product: CASSLIPGRGTDTQYF.

The chain uses TRBV11-3 and TRBJ2-7, with 10 bases aligning to TRBD2. Germline V CDR1 and CDR2: SGHNT, YENEEA. After removal of 5 bases from V and 6 bases from J, the junction contained 13 bases not matched to a gene. This CDR3 has 16 residues. CDR3 sequence: CASSLTSGPLLSEQYF. In DNA, the CDR3 is TGTGCCAGCAGCCTGACTAGCGGGCCCCTATTGTCCGAGCAGTACTTC.